The 30 T cell receptor beta chains given below trace back to one sample, sequenced in a study of cytomegalovirus exposure and HLA in healthy donors. In the PCR, 60 Vbeta and 13 Jbeta primers were used. Assay used: immunoSEQ multiplex PCR; TCRdb lists only in-frame clones, some missing. The table records some 61,000 clones, 81% of them present only once. Sequencing was carried out using PBMCs. These receptor sequences come from a human donor in good health.

This clone was detected only once. The chain is built from TRBV5-4 and TRBJ2-3, with TRBD1 as a possible D gene (7 bases). The CDR3 sequence is 19 residues long. CDR1 and CDR2 from the germline V gene are SGHNT and YYREEE (reference sequence). V was cut by 2 bases and J by 0 bases, with 22 bases left in between. DNA of the CDR3: TGTGCCAGCAGCTTCCCGACAGGGACAATGACTAGGAGCACAGATACGCAGTATTTT. Translated: CASSFPTGTMTRSTDTQYF.

This rearrangement joins TRBV2 to TRBJ2-1; the D gene is possibly TRBD2 (5 bases). Trimming took 4 bases from V and 2 from J, leaving 12 bases between them. The CDR3 totals 15 residues. Germline CDR1 is SNHLY and CDR2 is FYNNEI. CDR3 nucleotides: TGTGCCAGCAGTGTTCGGGGATCAACCTACAATGAGCAGTTCTTC. It codes for CASSVRGSTYNEQFF.

V is TRBV6-5 and J is TRBJ1-1; possible D gene TRBD1, 6 bases. This CDR3 region has 16 residues. Germline CDR1 and CDR2: MNHEY and SVGAGI. Trimming left V 0 bases short and J 1 base short, with 12 bases between. The CDR3 DNA follows: TGTGCCAGCAGTTACTCCCTGGGGACACCGAACACTGAAGCTTTCTTT. Translation: CASSYSLGTPNTEAFF.

This sequence joins TRBV5-1 and TRBJ2-1; tentatively, D is TRBD1 (5 bases). The germline V gene has CDR1 SGHRS and CDR2 YFSETQ. V was cut by 0 bases and J by 9 bases, with 10 bases left in between. The CDR3 sequence is 13 residues long. CDR3 loop: CASSLGQNSEQFF. The CDR3, as DNA: TGCGCCAGCAGCTTGGGACAGAACAGTGAGCAGTTCTTC.

The V and J genes are TRBV19 and TRBJ1-3; D unclear. The germline V gene has CDR1 LNHDA and CDR2 SQIVND (reference sequence). CDR3 length equals 15 residues. The V gene lost 0 bases and the J gene lost 2 bases, with 8 bases spanning the gap. CDR3 nucleotides: TGTGCCAGTAGTATAGATCGGAGGACTGGAAACACCATATATTTT. Protein product: CASSIDRRTGNTIYF. Combining the CDR3 with reference TRBV19 and TRBJ1-3 gives the whole variable domain DGGITQSPKYLFRKEGQNVTLSCEQNLNHDAMYWYRQDPGQGLRLIYYSQIVNDFQKGDIAEGYSVSREKKESFPLTVTSAQKNPTAFYLCASSIDRRTGNTIYFGEGSWLTVV.

Details on this clone: Other DNA sequences of this sample code for an identical CDR3. The chain uses TRBV19 and TRBJ1-3; D may be TRBD1 (6 bases). From germline, CDR1 is LNHDA and CDR2 SQIVND (reference sequence). V lost 5 bases and J lost 0, with 8 bases in between. The CDR3 sequence is 14 residues long. The CDR3 sequence is CASSGGASGNTIYF. The CDR3 nucleotides are TGTGCCAGTAGTGGGGGGGCCTCTGGAAACACCATATATTTT.

The genes are TRBV6-1 and TRBJ1-1, with TRBD1 matching 8 bases. Germline-derived CDR1 and CDR2 are MNHNS and SASEGT. The CDR3 totals 17 residues. The junction had 13 bases not matched to a gene; V was cut back by 2 bases and J by 5 bases. The CDR3 protein is CASSESPGGGFLTEAFF. In DNA form, the CDR3 reads TGTGCCAGCAGTGAATCCCCAGGGGGCGGATTCTTGACTGAAGCTTTCTTT.

The chain has TRBV9 and TRBJ1-3; 10 nucleotides line up with TRBD1. V lost 3 bases, J lost 0 bases, and 6 bases stayed unmatched. There are 17 residues in the CDR3. The germline V gene encodes CDR1 SGDLS and CDR2 YYNGEE. The CDR3 DNA reads TGTGCCAGCAGCGCGACCGGGACAGGGGTCTCTGGAAACACCATATATTTT. The encoded protein is CASSATGTGVSGNTIYF.

The chain combines TRBV5-1 with TRBJ1-1; 7 nucleotides align to TRBD1. CDR3 length: 13 residues. The germline V gene has CDR1 SGHRS and CDR2 YFSETQ. J was trimmed by 7 bases and V by 0 bases; bases with no gene match: 3. The chain's CDR3 is CASSLVGGSEAFF. Here the CDR3 DNA reads TGCGCCAGCAGCTTGGTAGGGGGCAGTGAAGCTTTCTTT.

This clone was observed a handful of times. The V gene is TRBV4-3, the J gene TRBJ2-1; D is possibly TRBD1 (6 bases). Looked up from germline, CDR1 is LGHNA and CDR2 is YSLEER. V shed 2 bases and J shed 0 bases, with 17 bases lying between them. This CDR3 spans 18 amino acids. This CDR3 is CASSQSHGQYSSYNEQFF. In DNA, the CDR3 is TGCGCCAGCAGCCAAAGCCATGGACAGTACAGCTCCTACAATGAGCAGTTCTTC.

This chain uses TRBV19 with TRBJ1-1; TRBD1 is a possible D gene (5 bases). Trimming shortened V by 3 bases and J by 5 bases, and 16 bases separated the two germline ends. The V gene's germline CDR1 is LNHDA and CDR2 SQIVND (reference sequence). This CDR3 contains 15 residues. CDR3 in amino acids: CASSILLGGGTEAFF. The CDR3 coding sequence is TGTGCCAGTAGTATTCTACTTGGGGGAGGGACTGAAGCTTTCTTT.

J is TRBJ2-5 and V is TRBV7-2, with 7 bases lining up with TRBD2. With V trimmed by 1 base and J by 3 bases, 5 bases remained unmatched. The CDR3 covers 15 residues. Germline values: CDR1 SGHTA, CDR2 FQGNSA. The CDR3 region is CASSLGSSGEETQYF. DNA for the CDR3: TGTGCCAGCAGCTTAGGATCCAGCGGGGAAGAGACCCAGTACTTC.

This chain uses TRBV5-4 with TRBJ1-1, with unresolved D. This CDR3 spans 14 amino acids. The germline CDR1 and CDR2 sequences are SGHNT and YYREEE (reference sequence). Trimming took 0 bases from V and 2 from J, leaving 8 bases between them. CDR3 nucleotides: TGTGCCAGCAGCTTGGAGGTACTAAACACTGAAGCTTTCTTT. This translates into CASSLEVLNTEAFF.

The V call is TRBV7-9, the J call TRBJ2-2; TRBD1 aligns across 7 bases. V dropped 5 bases and J dropped 1; count of bases not matched to a gene: 7. The CDR3 spans 16 residues. Germline V gives CDR1 SEHNR, CDR2 FQNEAQ (reference sequence). CDR3 nucleotide sequence: TGTGCCAGCAGCCCCGGCGCAGGGGGGAACACCGGGGAGCTGTTTTTT. Protein sequence: CASSPGAGGNTGELFF.

DNA of the CDR3: TGTGCCAGCAGTCCAGACAGAAACGGCTATGGCTACACCTTC. Amino acid sequence: CASSPDRNGYGYTF. V and J are TRBV6-4 and TRBJ1-2; D is perhaps TRBD1 (5 bases). The CDR3 loop spans 14 amino acids. Germline assignment: CDR1 MRHNA and CDR2 SNTAGT. V was clipped by 5 bases and J by 4 bases, with 14 bases between them.

This clone turned up a few times. The CDR3 protein is CASHKGALAYNEQFF. As DNA, the CDR3 is TGTGCCAGCCACAAGGGGGCGCTAGCCTACAATGAGCAGTTCTTC. V usage is TRBV6-1 and J usage is TRBJ2-1; 7 positions match TRBD1. CDR1 MNHNS and CDR2 SASEGT come from the germline V gene. V shed 8 bases and J 2 bases; nucleotides not matched to a gene: 9. The CDR3 is 15 residues long.

The chain joins TRBV6-5 to TRBJ1-1; D not certain. The CDR3 is made up of 14 amino acids. The germline CDR1 and CDR2 sequences are MNHEY and SVGAGI. Between the trimmed V and J ends, which lost 2 bases and 0 bases, there was a span of 7 bases. The CDR3 nucleotides are TGTGCCAGCAGTTACCAGTTCATGAACACTGAAGCTTTCTTT. Translating it yields CASSYQFMNTEAFF.

Only one count was recorded for this clone. The V and J genes are TRBV28 and TRBJ2-5; 9 bases align to TRBD1. V was clipped by 10 bases and J by 7 bases; unmatched bases: 10. This CDR3 is 13 amino acids long. Germline V gene data show CDR1 as MDHEN and CDR2 as SYDVKM. The chain's CDR3 is CATRGQGKGTQYF. The CDR3 DNA sequence: TGTGCCACCAGAGGACAGGGGAAGGGGACCCAGTACTTC.

This CDR3 is CASSFLSGANVLTF. The CDR3 bases are TGTGCCAGCAGTTTCCTCTCTGGGGCCAACGTCCTGACTTTC. This chain joins TRBV27 and TRBJ2-6; D gene ambiguous. This CDR3 has 14 residues. Trimming pared 3 bases from V and 0 bases from J, leaving 3 bases between. CDR1 and CDR2 (germline): MNHEY, SMNVEV (reference sequence).

The chain joins TRBV28 to TRBJ1-6; 7 bases map to TRBD1. The germline CDR1 and CDR2 sequences are MDHEN and SYDVKM. The trim removed 7 bases at V and 6 bases at J, leaving 9 bases unmatched. The CDR3 sequence is 15 residues long. The CDR3 region has the DNA TGTGCCAGCATCTCCGGGACAGCAGCTAATTCACCCCTCCACTTT. It yields the protein CASISGTAANSPLHF. Full variable domain (missing parts from reference TRBV28 and TRBJ1-6): DVKVTQSSRYLVKRTGEKVFLECVQDMDHENMFWYRQDPGLGLRLIYFSYDVKMKEKGDIPEGYSVSREKKERFSLILESASTNQTSMYLCASISGTAANSPLHFGNGTRLTVT.

The J gene is TRBJ2-3, the V gene TRBV5-1, with D possibly TRBD2 on 8 matching bases. Germline loops: CDR1 SGHRS, CDR2 YFSETQ. This CDR3 has 16 amino acids. V was clipped by 4 bases and J by 4 bases, with 19 bases between them. In DNA, the CDR3 is TGCGCCAGCAGCGCCACCGGGAGGGGGCAATCAGATACGCAGTATTTT. Protein: CASSATGRGQSDTQYF.

The chain joins TRBV7-9 to TRBJ2-1, with 9 positions matching TRBD1. CDR3 length: 16 amino acids. Unmatched junction bases numbered 4, after V lost 1 base and J lost 3 bases. Germline CDR1 reads SEHNR; CDR2 reads FQNEAQ (reference sequence). The CDR3 sequence is CASSLVQGAIYNEQFF. The CDR3, as DNA: TGTGCCAGCAGCTTAGTACAGGGGGCAATCTACAATGAGCAGTTCTTC. Full variable domain (outside the CDR3, taken from reference TRBV7-9 and TRBJ2-1): DTGVSQNPRHKITKRGQNVTFRCDPISEHNRLYWYRQTLGQGPEFLTYFQNEAQLEKSRLLSDRFSAERPKGSFSTLEIQRTEQGDSAMYLCASSLVQGAIYNEQFFGPGTRLTVL.

Only a few counts were recorded for this clone. The chain employs TRBV18 and TRBJ1-3; 7 bases align to TRBD1. Germline CDR1 is KGHSH and CDR2 is LQKENI. Unmatched junction bases numbered 3, after V lost 2 bases and J lost 2 bases. This CDR3 has 15 amino acids. DNA of the CDR3: TGTGCCAGCTCACCAACAGGGGAAGCTGGAAACACCATATATTTT. This encodes CASSPTGEAGNTIYF.

The chain carries TRBV7-6 and TRBJ2-7, with a possible D match to TRBD2 (6 bases). Germline V gene sequence: CDR1 SGHVS, CDR2 FNYEAQ. The CDR3 covers 12 residues. The V gene lost 5 bases and the J gene lost 6 bases, with 11 bases spanning the gap. The CDR3 DNA sequence: TGTGCCAGCAGCACTAGCAATCTCGAGCAGTACTTC. It is translated as CASSTSNLEQYF.

The CDR3 sequence: CASSTDRGHPTGELFF. The CDR3, as DNA: TGCGCCAGCAGCACTGACAGGGGTCACCCCACCGGGGAGCTGTTTTTT. This chain uses TRBV5-1 with TRBJ2-2, with 8 bases that match TRBD1. The CDR3 spans 16 residues. Germline V gives CDR1 SGHRS, CDR2 YFSETQ. Trimming at V came to 4 bases and at J to 4 bases, leaving 9 bases not matched to a gene.

The chain is built from TRBV7-3 and TRBJ2-1, with unresolved D. The CDR3 has 13 amino acids. CDR1 SGHTA and CDR2 FQGTGA come from the germline V gene. Trimming shortened V by 4 bases and J by 6 bases, and 10 bases separated the two germline ends. The CDR3 reads CASSSAAGNEQFF. CDR3 sequence (DNA): TGTGCCAGCAGCTCCGCCGCCGGCAATGAGCAGTTCTTC.

The chain joins TRBV7-8 to TRBJ1-6; the D is unclear. Germline values: CDR1 SGHVS, CDR2 FQNEAQ. Trimming took 3 bases from V and 0 from J, leaving 3 bases between them. This CDR3 has 14 residues. The DNA of the CDR3 is TGTGCCAGCAGCTTGAGCTCCTATAATTCACCCCTCCACTTT. This encodes CASSLSSYNSPLHF.

Only a few counts were recorded for this clone. The V call is TRBV5-6, the J call TRBJ1-3, with 7 bases identical to TRBD1. CDR1 SGHDT and CDR2 YYEEEE come from the germline V gene. Trimming cost V 3 bases and J 0 bases; bases outside gene matches: 12. This CDR3 contains 18 residues. In DNA, the CDR3 is TGTGCCAGCAGCTCGAACGACTTGACAGGGCTCTCTGGAAACACCATATATTTT. Amino acids: CASSSNDLTGLSGNTIYF.

About this clone: The junction and the germline gene differ at one end; a read error may be behind it. The chain carries TRBV28 and TRBJ1-2; D may be TRBD1 (5 bases). This CDR3 is 13 amino acids long. Germline lookup yields CDR1 MDHEN and CDR2 SYDVKM. CDR3 nucleotide sequence: TGTGCCAGCAGTTTAGGCCAGGGCCCCATGGACCCCTTC. It is translated as CASSLGQGPMDPF.

The chain couples TRBV5-1 to TRBJ1-5; TRBD1 agrees at 10 bases. CDR1 is SGHRS, CDR2 YFSETQ, per germline. The junction had 5 bases not matched to a gene; V was cut back by 4 bases and J by 4 bases. CDR3 length equals 15 residues. CDR3 residues: CASSPGTGVNQPQHF. CDR3 DNA: TGCGCCAGCAGCCCGGGGACAGGGGTGAATCAGCCCCAGCATTTT.